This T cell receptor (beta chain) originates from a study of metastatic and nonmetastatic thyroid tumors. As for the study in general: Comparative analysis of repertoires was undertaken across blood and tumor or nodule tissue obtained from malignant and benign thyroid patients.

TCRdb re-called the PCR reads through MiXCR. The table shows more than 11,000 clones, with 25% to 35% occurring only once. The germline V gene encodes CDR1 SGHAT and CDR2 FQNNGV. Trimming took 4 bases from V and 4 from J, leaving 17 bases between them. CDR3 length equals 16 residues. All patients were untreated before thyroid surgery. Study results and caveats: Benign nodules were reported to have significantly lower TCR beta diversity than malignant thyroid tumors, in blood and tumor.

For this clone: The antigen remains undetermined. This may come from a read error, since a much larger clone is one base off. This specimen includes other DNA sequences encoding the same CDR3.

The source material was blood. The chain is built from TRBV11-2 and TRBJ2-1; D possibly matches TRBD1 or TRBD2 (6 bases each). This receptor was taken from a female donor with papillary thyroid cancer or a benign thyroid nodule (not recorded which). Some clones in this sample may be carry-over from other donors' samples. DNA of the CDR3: TGTGCCAGCAGCTCCGGGGGCGGGTGGTCATACAATGAGCAGTTCTTC. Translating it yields CASSSGGGWSYNEQFF. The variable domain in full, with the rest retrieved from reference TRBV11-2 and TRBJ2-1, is EAGVAQSPRYKIIEKRQSVAFWCNPISGHATLYWYQQILGQGPKLLIQFQNNGVVDDSQLPKDRFSAERLKGVDSTLKIQPAKLEDSAVYLCASSSGGGWSYNEQFFGPGTRLTVL.